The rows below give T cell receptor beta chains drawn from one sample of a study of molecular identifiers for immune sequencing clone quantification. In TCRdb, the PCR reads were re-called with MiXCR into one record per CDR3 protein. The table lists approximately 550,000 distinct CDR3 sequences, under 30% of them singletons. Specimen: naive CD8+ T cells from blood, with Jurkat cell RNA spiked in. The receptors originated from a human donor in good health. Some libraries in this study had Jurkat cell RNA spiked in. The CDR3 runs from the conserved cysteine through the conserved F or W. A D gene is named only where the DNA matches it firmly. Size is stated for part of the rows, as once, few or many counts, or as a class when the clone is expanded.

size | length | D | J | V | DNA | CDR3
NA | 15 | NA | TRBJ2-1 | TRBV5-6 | TGTGCCAGCCGAGGACCTTACCAACCAATTGGGGAGCAGTTCTTC | CASRGPYQPIGEQFF
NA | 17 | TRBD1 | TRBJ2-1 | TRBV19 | TGTGCCAGTAGTATATCGGGACAGTCAAGCTCCTACAATGAGCAGTTCTTC | CASSISGQSSSYNEQFF
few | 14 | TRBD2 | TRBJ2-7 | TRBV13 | TGTGTCAGCAGCTTAGGCATTAGCGGGGACGAGCAGTACTTC | CVSSLGISGDEQYF
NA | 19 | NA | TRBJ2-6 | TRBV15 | TGTGCCACCAGCAGAGATTTGGGAACAGGGCCTCCTGGGGCCAACGTCCTGATTTTC | CATSRDLGTGPPGANVLIF
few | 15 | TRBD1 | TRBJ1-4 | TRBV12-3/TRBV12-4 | TGTGCCAGCAGTTTAGCGGGACAGGCTAGTGAAAAACTGTTTTTT | CASSLAGQASEKLFF
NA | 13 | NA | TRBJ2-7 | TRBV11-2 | TGTGCCAGCAGCCAAAGCAAGAACTACGAGCAGTACTTC | CASSQSKNYEQYF
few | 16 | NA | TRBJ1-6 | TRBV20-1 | TGCAGTGCTAGAGATCAAACAGGGTTTCATAATTCACCCCTCCACTTT | CSARDQTGFHNSPLHF
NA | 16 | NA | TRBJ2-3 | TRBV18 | TGTGCCAGCTCACCACCTGTGGGAGTGCTTAGGGATACGCAGTATTTT | CASSPPVGVLRDTQYF
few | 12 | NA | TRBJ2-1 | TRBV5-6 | TGTGCCAGCAGCTTCGGGCTAAATGAGCAGTTCTTC | CASSFGLNEQFF
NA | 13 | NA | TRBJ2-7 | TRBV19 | TGTGCCAGTAGCCTCGACAGGGAGGACGAGCAGTACTTC | CASSLDREDEQYF
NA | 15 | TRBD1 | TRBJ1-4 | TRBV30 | TGTGCCTGGAGTGTCACCGGGACAGGGAAGGAAAAACTGTTTTTT | CAWSVTGTGKEKLFF
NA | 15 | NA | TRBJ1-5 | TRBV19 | TGTGCCAGTAGTATTTGGGCTTATAGCAATCCGCCCCAGCATTTT | CASSIWAYSNPPQHF
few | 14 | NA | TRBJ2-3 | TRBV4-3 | TGCGCCAGCAGCCAAGCGCAGAGCACAGATACGCAGTATTTT | CASSQAQSTDTQYF
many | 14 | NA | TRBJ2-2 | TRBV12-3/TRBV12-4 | TGTGCCAGCAGTTCCGGGCCCCGTTCCGGGGAGCTGTTTTTT | CASSSGPRSGELFF
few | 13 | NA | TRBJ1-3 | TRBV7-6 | TGTGCCAGCAGCTACGACCGAGGAGACACCATATATTTT | CASSYDRGDTIYF
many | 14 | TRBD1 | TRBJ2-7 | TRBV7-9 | TGTGCCAGCGGCCTTACAGGGGGCCGCCACGAGCAGTACTTC | CASGLTGGRHEQYF
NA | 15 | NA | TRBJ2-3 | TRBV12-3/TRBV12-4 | TGTGCCAGCACTTCAAGGAGGGCAGACTCAGATACGCAGTATTTT | CASTSRRADSDTQYF
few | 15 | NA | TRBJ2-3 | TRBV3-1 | TGTGCCAGCAGCCGCGGGGACTCATACACAGATACGCAGTATTTT | CASSRGDSYTDTQYF
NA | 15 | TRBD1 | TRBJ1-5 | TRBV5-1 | TGCGCCAGCAGACTTGGACAGGGGGGCAATCGGCCCCAGCATTTT | CASRLGQGGNRPQHF
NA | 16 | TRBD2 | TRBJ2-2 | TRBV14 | TGTGCCAGCAGCCCCCGGGTAGCGGGGTCCACCGGGGAGCTGTTTTTT | CASSPRVAGSTGELFF
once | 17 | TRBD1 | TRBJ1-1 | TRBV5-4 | TGTGCCAGCAGCGTGGGACCGACAGGGGGCGCTTATACTGAAGCTTTCTTT | CASSVGPTGGAYTEAFF
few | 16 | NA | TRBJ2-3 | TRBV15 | TGTGCCACCAGCAGAGATCTAATGTTGGGCACAGATACGCAGTATTTT | CATSRDLMLGTDTQYF
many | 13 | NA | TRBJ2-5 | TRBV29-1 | TGCAGCGTTGTGGCTAGCGAGCAAGAGACCCAGTACTTC | CSVVASEQETQYF
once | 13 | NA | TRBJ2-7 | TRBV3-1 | TGTGCCCGCCGCCAAGGCGCTACCTACGAGCAGTACTTC | CARRQGATYEQYF
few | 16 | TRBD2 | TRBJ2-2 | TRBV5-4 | TGTGCCAGCAGCTTGGCGCTAGCGGGAACCACCGGGGAGCTGTTTTTT | CASSLALAGTTGELFF
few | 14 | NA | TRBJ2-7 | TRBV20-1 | TGCAGTGCTGAAAGCCCTTTCCTCCCCTACGAGCAGTACTTC | CSAESPFLPYEQYF
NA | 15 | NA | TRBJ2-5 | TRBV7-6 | TGTGCCAGCAGCTTATTAGGCGGGCTCCAAGAGACCCAGTACTTC | CASSLLGGLQETQYF
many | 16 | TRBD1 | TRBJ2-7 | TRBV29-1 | TGCAGCGTTGAAGATAAGACAGGGGAGAGAGACTACGAGCAGTACTTC | CSVEDKTGERDYEQYF
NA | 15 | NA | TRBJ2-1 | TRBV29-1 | TGCAGCGTTGCAGTTCAGGGTGGGGCCAACAATGAGCAGTTCTTC | CSVAVQGGANNEQFF
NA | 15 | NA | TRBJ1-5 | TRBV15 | TGTGCCACCAGCAGGGACAGAGCGAGCAATCAGCCCCAGCATTTT | CATSRDRASNQPQHF
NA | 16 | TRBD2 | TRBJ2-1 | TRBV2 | TGTGCCAGAGAGCCCTATCTAGCGGGGGGGCAGAATGAGCAGTTCTTC | CAREPYLAGGQNEQFF
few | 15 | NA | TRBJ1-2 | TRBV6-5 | TGTGCCAGCAGTTACTCCGGACAGCGAGCCTATGGCTACACCTTC | CASSYSGQRAYGYTF
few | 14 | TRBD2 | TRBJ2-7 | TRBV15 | TGTGCCACCAGCTTGGGGGGGACCTTCTACGAGCAGTACTTC | CATSLGGTFYEQYF
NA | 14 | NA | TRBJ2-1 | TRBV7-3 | TGTGCCAGCAGCTTAAAAGGGAGTGACAATGAGCAGTTCTTC | CASSLKGSDNEQFF
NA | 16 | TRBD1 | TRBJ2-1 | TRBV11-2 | TGTGCCAGCAGCTTAGGGGGGACAGGGTCCTACAATGAGCAGTTCTTC | CASSLGGTGSYNEQFF
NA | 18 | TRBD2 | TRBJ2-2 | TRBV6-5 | TGTGCCAGCAGCCTCACGCAGCGGGAGGGCCGGGACACCGGGGAGCTGTCTTTT | CASSLTQREGRDTGELSF
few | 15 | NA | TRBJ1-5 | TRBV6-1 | TGTGCCAGCAGTGAATCAGAAGGGTCCAATCAGCCCCAGCATTTT | CASSESEGSNQPQHF
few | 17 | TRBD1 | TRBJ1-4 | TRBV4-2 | TGTGCCAGCAGACAAGGACAGGGTAGTTGGACTAATGAAAAACTGTTTTTT | CASRQGQGSWTNEKLFF
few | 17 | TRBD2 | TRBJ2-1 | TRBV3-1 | TGTGCCAGCAGCCAAGATCCCCGACTAGCGGGAGATAATGAGCAGTTCTTC | CASSQDPRLAGDNEQFF
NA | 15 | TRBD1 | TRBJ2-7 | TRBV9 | TGTGCCAGCAGCCAGACAGGACAGGGGCTTTACGAGCAGTACTTC | CASSQTGQGLYEQYF
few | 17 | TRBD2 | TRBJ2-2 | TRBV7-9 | TGTGCCAGCAGCTGGGGACTAGCGGGGGGATCGACCGGGGAGCTGTTTTTT | CASSWGLAGGSTGELFF